This TCR beta chain was found in a study of blood T cell repertoires in COVID-19. For the study at large: The samples span acute and convalescent COVID-19 from the United States, Italy and Spain. PBMCs, B-cell-depleted T cells, or T cells provided the cDNA or gDNA that made up the material.

In the original analysis: Amplification of reference gene primers was used by the study to estimate nucleated cell counts. Profiling relied on immunoSEQ multiplex PCR, and the TCRdb table lists in-frame clones only, not all of them. That table gives V, J and clone size, and the DNA gave D and trimming. In the table there are roughly 230,000 clones, 88% of which are singletons. This clone was observed a handful of times. The CDR3 loop spans 11 amino acids. V gave up 7 bases and J gave up 6 bases; unmatched junction bases: 2. The rearrangement links TRBV12-3 or TRBV12-4 to TRBJ1-1; 7 bases match TRBD1. The specimen was peripheral blood. The TCR comes from a human donor in a cohort sampled during active COVID-19. CDR3 DNA sequence: TGTGCCAGCACCAGGGGGGCTGAAGCTTTCTTT. Its protein product is CASTRGAEAFF.